What follows are 32 T cell receptor beta chains derived from one specimen sequenced in a study of T cells in Graves' hyperthyroidism and ophthalmopathy. There were TCR beta CDR3 regions amplified from RNA transcripts. First-round RT-PCR targeting the TCR CDR3 was performed with the HTBI primer set. TCRdb reprocessed the multiplex PCR reads via MiXCR and lists one record per CDR3 protein. The data hold over 300,000 distinct CDR3 sequences, with roughly 14% observed a single time. Source material: blood. The origin of the receptors is a woman aged 55-69 years with Graves' hyperthyroidism.

This clonotype has a handful of counts. The chain combines TRBV7-9 with TRBJ2-2; 8 bases map to TRBD2. Germline CDR1 SEHNR, CDR2 FQNEAQ (reference sequence). V trimming: 4 bases; J trimming: 2 bases; junction bases outside the gene matches: 12. The CDR3 consists of 18 residues. CDR3 sequence (DNA): TGTGCCAGCAGCTCCACACAAACTAGCGGTCATAACACCGGGGAGCTGTTTTTT. Translating it yields CASSSTQTSGHNTGELFF.

The chain carries TRBV20-1 and TRBJ2-1; 9 bases match TRBD1. Germline CDR1 reads DFQATT; CDR2 reads SNEGSKA (reference sequence). V was pared by 6 bases and J by 9 bases, with 12 bases of the junction left unmatched. The CDR3 has 14 residues. This CDR3 is CSAASPGQGTEQFF. CDR3 in DNA: TGCAGTGCGGCAAGTCCGGGACAGGGTACTGAGCAGTTCTTC.

Concerning this clonotype: A much more abundant neighbour one base away suggests this may be a read error. V usage is TRBV30 and J usage is TRBJ1-3; D ambiguous. The germline V gene has CDR1 GTSNPN and CDR2 SVGIG (reference sequence). V gave up 1 base and J gave up 4 bases, with 8 bases separating them. CDR3 size: 13 residues. The CDR3 DNA is TGTGCCTGGAGTGGGTCAACAGGAAACACCATATATTTT. Its protein product is CAWSGSTGNTIYF.

The table lists this clonotype with many counts. This chain joins TRBV10-3 and TRBJ2-2, with 8 nucleotides matching TRBD2. The CDR3 is 15 amino acids. Germline CDR1 reads ENHRY; CDR2 reads SYGVKD. Trimming cost V 3 bases and J 7 bases; bases outside gene matches: 7. The CDR3 bases are TGTGCCATCAGTGATGCCGGGACTAGAGACGGGGAGCTGTTTTTT. This sequence encodes CAISDAGTRDGELFF.

This clonotype was seen repeatedly, ten times or more. This chain joins TRBV2 and TRBJ2-3; TRBD1 agrees at 8 bases. Germline CDR1 is SNHLY and CDR2 is FYNNEI. The CDR3 has 15 amino acids. The V and J ends lost 6 bases and 3 bases, in that order; junction bases with no gene match: 8. The CDR3 nucleotides read TGTGCCAGCAGCCGGACAGGGTACGAGACAGATACGCAGTATTTT. Protein: CASSRTGYETDTQYF.

Regarding this clonotype: A much larger clone differs from this one at a single base, so this may be a read error. The V and J genes are TRBV12-3 or TRBV12-4 and TRBJ2-1; TRBD2 agrees at 9 bases. CDR3 size: 15 residues. V lost 7 bases and J lost 7; bases outside the gene matches: 11. The CDR3 reads CASKHIAGVYNEQFF. Here the CDR3 DNA reads TGTGCCAGCAAGCACATAGCGGGAGTTTATAATGAGCAGTTCTTC.

In its sample, this clonotype was seen a few times. The V call is TRBV11-3, the J call TRBJ2-7; D tentatively fits TRBD1 or TRBD2 (6 bases each). This CDR3 has 13 residues. V was pared by 0 bases and J by 6 bases, with 9 bases between. Germline CDR1 is SGHNT and CDR2 is YENEEA. The CDR3 region is CASSLDPGAEQYF. For the CDR3, the DNA is TGTGCCAGCAGCTTAGATCCGGGGGCCGAGCAGTACTTC.

This clonotype has more than one count but fewer than ten. This chain joins TRBV10-1 and TRBJ2-7; TRBD2 matches 9 bases. Germline CDR1 WNHNN, CDR2 SYGVQD (reference sequence). The V gene end was trimmed by 6 bases and the J gene end by 7 bases; junction bases not matched to a gene: 7. The CDR3 totals 13 residues. CDR3 coding DNA: TGCGCCAGCAGCCCGGGACTAGCAAGTGAGCAGTACTTC. Translated, it gives CASSPGLASEQYF.

This clonotype came up many times. The rearrangement joins TRBV29-1 to TRBJ2-3; TRBD1 aligns across 8 bases. Trimming at V came to 3 bases and at J to 5 bases, leaving 7 bases not matched to a gene. CDR1 and CDR2 from the germline V gene are SQVTM and ANQGSEA. The length of the CDR3 is 14 residues. CDR3 DNA sequence: TGCAGCGTTGATGGTCAGGGGGCAAGAGATACGCAGTATTTT. Protein product: CSVDGQGARDTQYF.

This clonotype was detected ten times or more. The CDR3 region is CASSPGLAGVRTYNEQFF. In nucleotides, the CDR3 is TGCGCCAGCAGCCCGGGACTAGCGGGAGTAAGGACCTACAATGAGCAGTTCTTC. The genes are TRBV4-1 and TRBJ2-1; 14 bases are a match to TRBD2. The CDR3 runs to 18 residues. J gave up 2 bases and V 4 bases, and 7 bases lay outside the gene matches. Germline CDR1 is MGHRA and CDR2 is YSYEKL.

This chain links TRBV6-2 or TRBV6-3 with TRBJ2-7, with D unclear. The V and J ends lost 11 bases and 3 bases respectively, with 14 bases between them. This CDR3 contains 12 residues. The germline V gene has CDR1 MNHEY and CDR2 SVGEGT. CDR3 sequence reads: CAAKGPNYEQYF. The CDR3 coding sequence is TGTGCCGCTAAGGGTCCCAACTACGAGCAGTACTTC.

This clonotype has ten or more counts. The V gene is TRBV6-1, the J gene TRBJ2-7, with 10 nucleotides matching TRBD2. The V gene's germline CDR1 is MNHNS and CDR2 SASEGT. The CDR3 is 16 residues long. V was clipped by 3 bases and J by 2 bases; unmatched bases: 7. Here the CDR3 reads CASSDGAGGFAYEQYF. The DNA for the CDR3 is TGTGCCAGCAGTGACGGAGCGGGAGGGTTCGCCTACGAGCAGTACTTC.

The gene calls are TRBV7-9 and TRBJ2-7; 11 bases match TRBD1. Germline V lookup: CDR1 SEHNR, CDR2 FQNEAQ (reference sequence). The CDR3 totals 16 residues. J was trimmed by 3 bases and V by 5 bases; bases with no gene match: 9. The CDR3 loop is CASSLAPGQGDYEQYF. For the CDR3, the DNA is TGTGCCAGCAGCCTTGCCCCGGGACAGGGGGACTACGAGCAGTACTTC. Supplemented by reference TRBV7-9 and TRBJ2-7, the full variable domain reads DTGVSQNPRHKITKRGQNVTFRCDPISEHNRLYWYRQTLGQGPEFLTYFQNEAQLEKSRLLSDRFSAERPKGSFSTLEIQRTEQGDSAMYLCASSLAPGQGDYEQYFGPGTRLTVT.

This clonotype came up many times. The chain is built from TRBV5-5 and TRBJ1-2; 10 bases are a match to TRBD1. This CDR3 has 15 amino acids. Germline V CDR1 and CDR2: SGHKS, YYEKEE (reference sequence). Trimming took 4 bases from V and 0 from J; bases not matched to a gene: 3. The CDR3 loop reads CASSPGTGANYGYTF. In nucleotides, the CDR3 is TGTGCCAGCAGCCCCGGGACAGGGGCTAACTATGGCTACACCTTC.

This clonotype was observed many times. The chain carries TRBV7-9 and TRBJ1-2; 8 positions agree with TRBD1. The junction had 3 bases not matched to a gene; V was cut back by 5 bases and J by 4 bases. Germline-derived CDR1 and CDR2 are SEHNR and FQNEAQ (reference sequence). This CDR3 has 13 residues. The CDR3 loop is CASSHGQGYGYTF. The CDR3 DNA reads as TGTGCCAGCAGCCACGGACAGGGCTATGGCTACACCTTC.

V is TRBV27 and J is TRBJ1-4, with D perhaps matching TRBD1 (5 bases). The germline gives CDR1 MNHEY, CDR2 SMNVEV (reference sequence). Between the trimmed V and J ends, which lost 4 bases and 2 bases, there was a span of 11 bases. The CDR3 runs 15 residues. CDR3 in amino acids: CASSSLGGTNEKLFF. The CDR3 coding sequence is TGTGCCAGCAGTTCGTTGGGGGGGACTAATGAAAAACTGTTTTTT.

This clonotype was recorded many times. The V call is TRBV20-1, the J call TRBJ2-7; no reliable D call. The germline V gene has CDR1 DFQATT and CDR2 SNEGSKA (reference sequence). Trimming took off 1 base at V and 4 bases at J, with 14 bases between the two ends. This CDR3 has 14 amino acids. CDR3: CSARAGPQAYEQYF. The CDR3, as DNA: TGCAGTGCTAGAGCGGGTCCTCAGGCATACGAGCAGTACTTC.

In its sample, this clonotype was seen a few times. J is TRBJ2-2 and V is TRBV10-3; 9 bases are shared with TRBD2. V lost 8 bases, J lost 6 bases, and 7 bases stayed unmatched. The CDR3 consists of 14 residues. CDR1 ENHRY and CDR2 SYGVKD come from the germline V gene. The CDR3 DNA reads TGTGCCATCGGAGCGGGAGGTAACTCCGGGGAGCTGTTTTTT. Protein: CAIGAGGNSGELFF.

This clonotype was observed at least ten times. V usage is TRBV29-1 and J usage is TRBJ2-7; possible D gene TRBD2, 6 bases. This CDR3 comprises 14 residues. In germline, CDR1 is SQVTM, CDR2 ANQGSEA. The V and J ends lost 4 bases and 2 bases respectively, with 15 bases between them. This CDR3 is CSVAGGIRTYEQYF. DNA of the CDR3: TGCAGCGTTGCCGGCGGGATAAGAACCTACGAGCAGTACTTC.

V gene TRBV18 combines with J gene TRBJ2-7, with D perhaps TRBD2 (6 bases). CDR1 and CDR2 from the germline V gene are KGHSH and LQKENI. Trimming shortened V by 5 bases and J by 0 bases, and 26 bases separated the two germline ends. The CDR3 consists of 19 residues. The DNA for the CDR3 is TGTGCCAGCTCAACGTTAAAGCTGGAGGGGAGGTACGGCTCCTACGAGCAGTACTTC. Its protein product is CASSTLKLEGRYGSYEQYF.

The J gene is TRBJ2-1, the V gene TRBV5-6, with D unclear. Germline V gene lookup returns CDR1 SGHDT and CDR2 YYEEEE. V was trimmed by 5 bases and J by 8 bases, leaving 11 bases between them. The CDR3 length is 12 residues. The CDR3 nucleotides are TGTGCCAGCAGTGCGGATTCCTATGAGCAGTTCTTC. Translation gives CASSADSYEQFF.

This clonotype was found many times. J is TRBJ2-1 and V is TRBV6-1; the D gene is possibly TRBD2 (5 bases). CDR1 is MNHNS and CDR2 is SASEGT in the germline V gene. There are 14 residues in the CDR3. V lost 5 bases to trimming and J lost 8 bases, with 16 bases between them. In nucleotides, the CDR3 is TGTGCCAGCAGTTTGGTACGCAGCGGTGATGAGCAGTTCTTC. It yields the protein CASSLVRSGDEQFF.

This clonotype was counted at least ten times. The CDR3 protein is CSAYRTSGRYNEQFF. CDR3 DNA: TGCAGTGCTTACAGGACTAGCGGGAGGTACAATGAGCAGTTCTTC. The genes are TRBV20-1 and TRBJ2-1; 14 positions match TRBD2. V gave up 5 bases and J gave up 4 bases; unmatched junction bases: 4. CDR1 DFQATT and CDR2 SNEGSKA come from the germline V gene (reference sequence). The CDR3 consists of 15 residues.

This clonotype turned up a few times. The chain recombines TRBV20-1 with TRBJ2-3; TRBD2 matches 12 bases. CDR3 size: 14 residues. V was pared by 5 bases and J by 5 bases, with 5 bases of the junction left unmatched. Germline V lookup: CDR1 DFQATT, CDR2 SNEGSKA (reference sequence). CDR3 region: CSARLAGVVDTQYF. The CDR3 DNA follows: TGCAGTGCTCGACTAGCGGGAGTAGTAGATACGCAGTATTTT.

J is TRBJ2-5 and V is TRBV5-1; TRBD2 aligns across 7 bases. V shed 5 bases, J shed 3 bases, and the junction held 1 base outside the gene matches. The CDR3 has 12 residues. The germline V gene encodes CDR1 SGHRS and CDR2 YFSETQ. CDR3 sequence: CASRGREETQYF. DNA for the CDR3: TGCGCCAGCAGGGGGAGGGAAGAGACCCAGTACTTC.

This clonotype has at least ten counts. The chain is built from TRBV12-3 or TRBV12-4 and TRBJ2-7, with D hard to call. The V gene lost 8 bases and the J gene lost 3 bases, with 11 bases spanning the gap. The CDR3 runs 12 residues. CDR3 protein: CASGPKSYEQYF. The CDR3 DNA reads TGTGCCAGCGGCCCCAAGAGCTACGAGCAGTACTTC.

In its sample, this clonotype was seen many times. This rearrangement joins TRBV9 to TRBJ1-1; D not certain. There are 14 residues in the CDR3. In germline, CDR1 is SGDLS, CDR2 YYNGEE. V lost 0 bases, J lost 1 base, and 7 bases lay in between. The CDR3 is CASSVGMGNTEAFF. In nucleotides, the CDR3 is TGTGCCAGCAGCGTAGGGATGGGGAACACTGAAGCTTTCTTT.

The chain employs TRBV6-2 or TRBV6-3 and TRBJ1-2; D possibly corresponds to TRBD1 (5 bases). V was clipped by 7 bases and J by 4 bases, with 7 bases between them. This CDR3 spans 11 amino acids. Germline CDR1 is MNHEY and CDR2 is SVGEGT. The DNA for the CDR3 is TGTGCCAGCATGCAGGGCTATGGCTACACCTTC. This translates into CASMQGYGYTF.

The CDR3: CASSLATVSTDTQYF. The CDR3 nucleotides read TGTGCCAGCAGCTTGGCGACAGTGTCCACAGATACGCAGTATTTT. V and J are TRBV5-5 and TRBJ2-3, with D possibly being TRBD1 (5 bases). Germline values: CDR1 SGHKS, CDR2 YYEKEE (reference sequence). V was clipped by 0 bases and J by 2 bases, with 10 bases between them. There are 15 residues in the CDR3.

The chain employs TRBV6-4 and TRBJ2-5; 13 positions match TRBD2. Germline V gene data show CDR1 as MRHNA and CDR2 as SNTAGT. V shed 8 bases and J 13 bases; nucleotides not matched to a gene: 10. The CDR3 totals 13 residues. The CDR3 is CASHKLAGGNPYF. CDR3 in DNA: TGTGCCAGCCACAAACTAGCGGGAGGGAATCCGTACTTC.

This clonotype was detected ten times or more. This chain connects TRBV12-3 or TRBV12-4 to TRBJ2-1, with 10 bases identical to TRBD2. The CDR3 runs 15 residues. J gave up 4 bases and V 3 bases, and 3 bases lay outside the gene matches. The CDR3 nucleotides read TGTGCCAGCAGTTTCATAGCGGGGGGTTACAATGAGCAGTTCTTC. Protein: CASSFIAGGYNEQFF.

The chain uses TRBV4-1 and TRBJ1-2, with TRBD1 matching over 7 bases. V was pared by 6 bases and J by 4 bases, with 14 bases of the junction left unmatched. CDR1 and CDR2 from the germline V gene are MGHRA and YSYEKL. The CDR3 contains 16 residues. DNA for the CDR3: TGCGCCAGCAGTCAAACCCAGGATTGGGACAGCTATGGCTACACCTTC. Translated, it gives CASSQTQDWDSYGYTF.